These 21 T cell receptor beta chains came from one sample sequenced in a study of T cell clonality in common variable immunodeficiency. TCRdb's copy holds only in-frame clones and misses some; the assay was immunoSEQ multiplex PCR. The specimen gives 25,000 to 35,000 clones without singletons; the ten biggest hold approximately 4%. Sequencing was done on a sample of peripheral blood mononuclear cells. These receptors were taken from a person aged 18 to 70 in good health.

The sample holds many counts of this clone. The read ends 3 residues early relative to the CDR3; the germline J gene fills the gap. V gene TRBV10-3 combines with J gene TRBJ2-5, with TRBD1 matching over 7 bases. With 6 bases clipped from V and 3 bases from J, the junction kept 4 bases outside the gene matches. The CDR3 spans 13 residues. Per the germline V gene, CDR1 is ENHRY and CDR2 is SYGVKD. The CDR3 spells CAIRGQLEETQYF. The DNA read from the CDR3 is TGTGCCATCAGGGGACAGCTGGAAGAGACC.

Many counts were recorded for this clone. The CDR3 extends 3 residues past the end of the read, so its final part is completed from the germline J gene. V and J are TRBV7-6 and TRBJ1-2, with TRBD1 matching over 9 bases. In germline, CDR1 is SGHVS, CDR2 FNYEAQ. V was clipped by 3 bases and J by 4 bases; unmatched bases: 3. The CDR3 contains 14 residues. CDR3 in amino acids: CASSLGQGGYGYTF. The CDR3 bases that were read are TGTGCCAGCAGCTTGGGACAGGGAGGCTATGGC.

There are many counts of this clone. The CDR3 end is not reached by the read, which stops 3 residues before it; the germline J gene fills it in. The J gene is TRBJ1-1, the V gene TRBV19; weak D call: TRBD1 (5 bases). CDR3 length equals 14 residues. The germline V and J ends were trimmed by 1 base and 6 bases, with 12 bases remaining between them. Germline V gene data show CDR1 as LNHDA and CDR2 as SQIVND (reference sequence). The covered CDR3 bases are TGTGCCAGTAGTATAGTAAGTCGGGGGTCTGAA. Its protein product is CASSIVSRGSE. In full, the CDR3 is CASSIVSRGSEAFF.

This clone showed up many times. From the germline J gene comes the end of the CDR3, since the read stops 3 residues before it. This chain joins TRBV6-1 and TRBJ2-3; 10 bases agree with TRBD2. The germline CDR1 and CDR2 sequences are MNHNS and SASEGT. The CDR3 is made up of 15 amino acids. Incomplete CDR3 DNA: TGTGCCAGCAGTGAGAGCGGGAGGGCCTGGGAATCG. Its protein is CASSESGRAWES. The whole CDR3 is CASSESGRAWESQYF.

This clone was counted at least ten times. The read ends 3 residues early relative to the CDR3; the germline J gene fills the gap. The gene calls are TRBV23-1 and TRBJ2-3; 8 nucleotides match TRBD1. TRBV23-1 is sorted into the ORF group, with uncertain function. The CDR3 covers 19 residues. J gave up 2 bases and V 0 bases, and 13 bases lay outside the gene matches. CDR3: CASSQSPWQGAVNTDTQYF. CDR3 bases read: TGCGCCAGCAGTCAATCCCCTTGGCAGGGGGCAGTTAACACAGATACG.

This clone came up many times. The read comes to an end 3 residues before the CDR3 does, leaving the germline J gene to fill in the end. This chain links TRBV12-5 with TRBJ1-1; tentatively, D is TRBD1 (6 bases). V was cut by 3 bases and J by 0 bases, with 11 bases left in between. CDR3 length: 15 amino acids. Germline V CDR1 and CDR2: LGHNT, FRNRAP. The CDR3 here is CASGFRTDVNTEAFF. The CDR3 bases that were read are TGTGCTAGTGGTTTTAGGACAGATGTGAACACTGAA.

This clone was seen repeatedly, ten times or more. The read ends 3 residues shy of where the CDR3 ends; the end is completed using the germline J gene. The rearrangement links TRBV30 to TRBJ1-2; perhaps TRBD1 as D (5 bases). Germline CDR1 GTSNPN, CDR2 SVGIG (reference sequence). The CDR3 has 14 residues. Incomplete CDR3 DNA: TGTGCCTGGATCCCCGGACGAGCCGGGGGAGGC. Translated: CAWIPGRAGGG. The whole CDR3 reads CAWIPGRAGGGYTF.

This clone was seen at least ten times. The read halts 3 residues ahead of the CDR3 end, with the missing end drawn from the germline J gene. The chain recombines TRBV29-1 with TRBJ2-7; possible D gene TRBD2, 6 bases. V was trimmed by 5 bases and J by 2 bases, leaving 16 bases between them. This CDR3 comprises 14 residues. The germline CDR1 and CDR2 sequences are SQVTM and ANQGSEA. This CDR3 is CSVRTAWGAYEQYF. The CDR3 bases that were read are TGCAGCGTTCGGACCGCCTGGGGGGCCTACGAG.

This clone has a count of ten or more. Sequencing ends 3 residues short of the CDR3 end; the germline J gene provides the rest. This sequence joins TRBV6-2 or TRBV6-3 and TRBJ2-1, with 9 positions matching TRBD1. V lost 1 base and J lost 9; bases outside the gene matches: 7. The CDR3 totals 15 residues. Germline CDR1 reads MNHEY; CDR2 reads SVGEGT. Here the CDR3 reads CASSYLTGTGREQFF. The sequenced CDR3 bases are TGTGCCAGCAGTTACTTGACTGGGACAGGGCGTGAG.

This clone was found many times. Partial CDR3 DNA: TGCAGTGCTAGGAAGGTCCAGGGAGCCTATGGC. Protein product: CSARKVQGAYG. The CDR3, in full, reads CSARKVQGAYGYTF. This rearrangement joins TRBV20-1 to TRBJ1-2, with D perhaps matching TRBD1 (5 bases). The read ends 3 residues early relative to the CDR3; the germline J gene fills the gap. Germline V gene sequence: CDR1 DFQATT, CDR2 SNEGSKA (reference sequence). CDR3 length: 14 residues. Trimming left V 3 bases short and J 4 bases short, with 15 bases between.

In this sample, this clone turned up many times. Coverage ceases 3 residues before the CDR3 finishes, and the germline J gene fills in the end. V usage is TRBV7-9 and J usage is TRBJ2-5; 8 bases are a match to TRBD2. The CDR3 has 15 amino acids. V dropped 3 bases and J dropped 7; count of bases not matched to a gene: 10. Germline CDR1 and CDR2: SEHNR and FQNEAQ (reference sequence). The CDR3 spells CASSFHSGSPATQYF. Incomplete CDR3 DNA: TGTGCCAGCAGCTTTCACAGCGGGAGTCCCGCGACC.

This clone was picked up many times. This specimen includes other DNA sequences encoding the same CDR3. The CDR3 spells CASSPDRDEQYF. CDR3 DNA (partial): TGTGCCAGCTCACCAGACAGGGACGAG. This chain connects TRBV18 to TRBJ2-7; 7 bases fit TRBD1. The CDR3 end falls 3 residues outside the read, so it is completed with the germline J gene. V lost 2 bases and J lost 5; bases outside the gene matches: 0. CDR1 is KGHSH, CDR2 LQKENI, per germline. The CDR3 runs to 12 residues.

This clone was picked up a small number of times. The read terminates 3 residues before the CDR3 end, so the remaining end is supplied by the germline J gene. The chain has TRBV7-2 and TRBJ1-1; D not certain. Germline CDR1 reads SGHTA; CDR2 reads FQGNSA. This CDR3 spans 14 amino acids. Trimming took off 1 base at V and 5 bases at J, with 11 bases between the two ends. The CDR3 spells CASSLVPGGTEAFF. The CDR3 DNA, read in part, is TGTGCCAGCAGCTTAGTTCCGGGTGGGACTGAA.

This clone was counted between two and nine times. From the germline J gene comes the end of the CDR3, since the read stops 3 residues before it. This chain connects TRBV7-2 to TRBJ2-3, with D uncertain. This CDR3 spans 12 amino acids. Germline V CDR1 and CDR2: SGHTA, FQGNSA. The CDR3 reads CASSFLGQPQYF. CDR3 DNA (partial): TGTGCCAGCAGCTTCCTAGGTCAGCCG.

The table lists this clone with a few counts. The read stops 3 residues short of the end of the CDR3; the missing end is completed from the germline J gene. J is TRBJ1-2 and V is TRBV11-2; no clear D gene. CDR3 length: 15 amino acids. The V gene's germline CDR1 is SGHAT and CDR2 FQNNGV. CDR3 sequence reads: CASSWAGEYQETYTF. CDR3 bases read: TGTGCCAGCAGCTGGGCAGGAGAGTACCAAGAGACC.

This clone has ten or more counts. The sequence runs out 3 residues before the end of the CDR3; the remainder is reconstructed from the germline J gene. The chain employs TRBV19 and TRBJ2-5, with D tentatively TRBD2 (6 bases). The germline V gene has CDR1 LNHDA and CDR2 SQIVND (reference sequence). The length of the CDR3 is 12 residues. Trimming removed 6 bases at V and 3 bases at J, with 8 bases between. The CDR3 sequence is CASSAGKETQYF. The DNA read from the CDR3 is TGTGCCAGTAGCGCGGGGAAAGAGACC.

This clone was detected a few times. An end of the junction does not agree with germline; a read error may underlie this. The CDR3 is cut off 3 residues early in the read; its end comes from the germline J gene. The sample contains more than one DNA sequence encoding this CDR3. This rearrangement joins TRBV18 to TRBJ1-3; TRBD1 matches at 8 bases. The CDR3 totals 15 residues. Germline V gives CDR1 KGHSH, CDR2 LQKENI. The CDR3 sequence is CASSPGGQGGNTIYF. CDR3 DNA, as far as it was read: TGTGCCAGCTCACCCGGAGGACAGGGAGGAAACACG.

A remark on this clone: With only one base between it and a far larger clone, this is likely a read error. The read terminates 3 residues before the CDR3 end, so the remaining end is supplied by the germline J gene. This chain connects TRBV19 to TRBJ2-7; the match to TRBD2 covers 14 bases. Germline V gives CDR1 LNHDA, CDR2 SQIVND (reference sequence). This CDR3 has 15 residues. The V gene end was trimmed by 4 bases and the J gene end by 5 bases; junction bases not matched to a gene: 4. The CDR3 is CASSKGTSGGNEQYF. The sequenced CDR3 bases are TGTGCCAGTAGTAAAGGGACTAGCGGGGGAAACGAG.

Remarks on this clone: The read gets to within 3 residues of the CDR3 end, and the germline J gene fills in the rest. This chain joins TRBV18 and TRBJ2-2, with D tentatively TRBD1 (5 bases). The CDR3 has 16 residues. CDR1 and CDR2 (germline): KGHSH, LQKENI. CDR3 DNA, as far as it was read: TGTGCCAGCTCACCTTACAGGCACTCTGGGGCCAACGTG. Translation: CASSPYRHSGANV. The CDR3 in its entirety is CASSPYRHSGANVLFF.

Turning to this clone: The CDR3 goes on 3 residues after the read ends, and that part is filled in from the germline J gene. This chain connects TRBV7-4 to TRBJ1-1; tentatively, D is TRBD1 (6 bases). V dropped 5 bases and J dropped 3 bases, with 25 bases sitting between them. Germline loops: CDR1 SGHVT, CDR2 SQSDAQ. The CDR3 is 18 residues long. CDR3 sequence: CASSARPGASGTHTEAFF. The part of the CDR3 DNA that was read is TGTGCCAGCAGCGCCAGACCTGGAGCCAGTGGGACACACACTGAA.

This clone showed up many times. The CDR3 end is not reached by the read, which stops 3 residues before it; the germline J gene fills it in. The chain joins TRBV30 to TRBJ2-3, with TRBD2 matching 8 bases. Per germline, CDR1 GTSNPN and CDR2 SVGIG (reference sequence). Germline trimming cut 0 bases from V and 0 bases from J; bases unmatched to any gene: 8. CDR3 size: 17 residues. CDR3 DNA (partial): TGTGCCTGGAGTGTCTCTAGCGGGCTGGCTAGCACAGATACG. Translation: CAWSVSSGLASTDT. The whole CDR3 region reads CAWSVSSGLASTDTQYF.